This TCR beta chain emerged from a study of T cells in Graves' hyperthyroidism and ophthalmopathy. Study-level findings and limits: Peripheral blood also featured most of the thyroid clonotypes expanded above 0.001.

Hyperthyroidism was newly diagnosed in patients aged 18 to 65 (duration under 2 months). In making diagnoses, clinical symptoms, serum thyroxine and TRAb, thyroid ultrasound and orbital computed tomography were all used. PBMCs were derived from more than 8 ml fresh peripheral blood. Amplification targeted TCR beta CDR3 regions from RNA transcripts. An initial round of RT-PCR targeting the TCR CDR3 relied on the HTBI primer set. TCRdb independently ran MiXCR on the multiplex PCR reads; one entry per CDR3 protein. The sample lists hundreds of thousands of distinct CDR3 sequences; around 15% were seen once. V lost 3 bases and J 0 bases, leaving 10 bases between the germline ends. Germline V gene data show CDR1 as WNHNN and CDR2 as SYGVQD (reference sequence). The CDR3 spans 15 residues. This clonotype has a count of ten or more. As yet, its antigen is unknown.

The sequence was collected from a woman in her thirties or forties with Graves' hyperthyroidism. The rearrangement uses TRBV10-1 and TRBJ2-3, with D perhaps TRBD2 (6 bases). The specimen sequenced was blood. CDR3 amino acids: CASSDGGTSTDTQYF. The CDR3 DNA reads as TGCGCCAGCAGTGATGGCGGGACCAGCACAGATACGCAGTATTTT.